This record concerns one T cell receptor beta chain sequence. The antigen is not known. This sample stems from a study of cytomegalovirus exposure and HLA in healthy donors. Study information: Genotyping showed approximately 81% of some 400 donors falling in the Caucasian-associated ancestry cluster. Study results and limitations: A later analysis by the authors found several of the most significant clusters apparently linked to common viral pathogens. Prior analysis indicated that the majority of TCR beta V segments exhibited productivity approximately 87% or approximately 30% of the time.

This CDR3 spans 15 amino acids. Germline lookup yields CDR1 SGHRS and CDR2 YFSETQ. The V end was cut by 4 bases, the J end by 2 bases, with 15 bases between. PCR employed 60 Vbeta and 13 Jbeta primers. Sequencing used immunoSEQ multiplex PCR; TCRdb keeps in-frame clones, though not all of them. The sample yields approximately 110,000 clones, roughly 80% seen once. The chain is built from TRBV5-1 and TRBJ1-1, with D possibly being TRBD1 (5 bases). The TCR originated in a female donor in good health and CMV-seropositive. Sequenced input: PBMCs. The CDR3 region is CASSQEEGRNTEAFF. The CDR3 DNA reads as TGCGCCAGCAGCCAGGAGGAGGGGAGAAACACTGAAGCTTTCTTT. Together with reference TRBV5-1 and TRBJ1-1, the CDR3 gives the full variable domain: KAGVTQTPRYLIKTRGQQVTLSCSPISGHRSVSWYQQTPGQGLQFLFEYFSETQRNKGNFPGRFSGRQFSNSRSEMNVSTLELGDSALYLCASSQEEGRNTEAFFGQGTRLTVV.